This T cell receptor beta chain was obtained from a study of PD-L1 blockade in urothelial cancer. Study information: Males with bladder-origin urothelial cancer made up about 90% of the roughly 29 patients. Blood gave a median around 140,000 T cells. At 6 weeks and at 3 weeks (second dose) after treatment start, blood was analyzed.

Synthetically made TCR analog templates were put into each PCR as spikes. The repertoire was sequenced with immunoSEQ multiplex PCR; TCRdb's copy has only in-frame clones and lacks some. The sample includes fewer than 50,000 clones, about 88% of them seen just once. Germline CDR1 SGHTA, CDR2 FQGNSA. The CDR3 totals 18 residues. V dropped 5 bases and J dropped 4; count of bases not matched to a gene: 10. Described time point: pretreatment peripheral blood. The chain has TRBV7-2 and TRBJ2-5; 16 bases agree with TRBD2. The sequence was obtained from a donor at least 40 years old with urothelial cancer. The sample here was PBMCs, taken around atezolizumab (anti-PD-L1) treatment. The CDR3 DNA is TGTGCCAGCAGCGGGTCGGGACTAGCGGGAGGGCGGGGAGAGACCCAGTACTTC. Its protein is CASSGSGLAGGRGETQYF. The full variable domain, in which reference TRBV7-2 and TRBJ2-5 provide the parts outside the CDR3, is GAGVSQSPSNKVTEKGKDVELRCDPISGHTALYWYRQSLGQGLEFLIYFQGNSAPDKSGLPSDRFSAERTGGSVSTLTIQRTQQEDSAVYLCASSGSGLAGGRGETQYFGPGTRLLVL.